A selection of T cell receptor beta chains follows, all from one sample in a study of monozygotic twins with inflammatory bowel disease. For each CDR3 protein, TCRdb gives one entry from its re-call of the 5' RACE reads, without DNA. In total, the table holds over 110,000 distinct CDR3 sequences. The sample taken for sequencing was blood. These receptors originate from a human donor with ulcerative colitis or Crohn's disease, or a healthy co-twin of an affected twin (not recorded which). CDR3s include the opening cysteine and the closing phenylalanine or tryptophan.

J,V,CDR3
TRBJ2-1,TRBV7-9,CASSPTNNEQFF
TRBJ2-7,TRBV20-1,CSVSLGQGIYEQYF
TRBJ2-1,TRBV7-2,CASSPREGTSPNELFF
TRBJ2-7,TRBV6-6,CASSIGQGGYEQYF
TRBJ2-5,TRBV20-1,CSARDFRGGVQETQYF
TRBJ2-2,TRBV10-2,CASGDSTGELFF
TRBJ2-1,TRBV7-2,CASSFPDSGVLYNEQFF
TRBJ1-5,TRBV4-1,CASSQESFSNQPQHF
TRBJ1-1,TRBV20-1,CSADFLGYTEAFF
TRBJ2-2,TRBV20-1,CSAKQTGGVTNTGELFF
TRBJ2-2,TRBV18,CASWAGGGPTGELFF
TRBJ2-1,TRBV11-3,CASSLDRGEQFF
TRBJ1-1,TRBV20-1,CSARRPNTEAFF
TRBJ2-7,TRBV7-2,CASSFSTTGAYEQYF
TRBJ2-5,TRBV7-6,CASSESTGPQVKTQYF
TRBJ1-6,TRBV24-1,CATSDLLTENYNSPLHF
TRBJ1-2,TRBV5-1,CASSNPQGGGVYGYTF
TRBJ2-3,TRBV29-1,CSVVGGADTQYF
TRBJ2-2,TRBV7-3,CASSLIGAGAGELFF
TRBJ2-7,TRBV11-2,CASSLDSGGIKDEQYF
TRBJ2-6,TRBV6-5,CASSSSDRGISGANVLTF
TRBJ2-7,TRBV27,CASSFAGRSGSYEQYF
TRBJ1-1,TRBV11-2,CASSLGVRAGIMNTEAFF
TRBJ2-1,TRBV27,CASTPRGSSYNEQFF
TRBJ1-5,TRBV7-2,CASSLALIWGYSNQPQHF
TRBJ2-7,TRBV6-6,CASSYNPRDEQCF
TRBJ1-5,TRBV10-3,CAISEWVAGRLGPQHF
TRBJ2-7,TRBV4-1,CASSQLGLGYEQYF
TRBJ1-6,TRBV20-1,CSARREPSENSPLHF
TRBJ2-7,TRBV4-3,CASSQDFGRQYF
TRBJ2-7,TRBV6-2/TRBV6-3,CASRRQYEQYF
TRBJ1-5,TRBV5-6,CASSSGGGLQPQHF
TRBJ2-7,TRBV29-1,CSVVTDRSSYEQYF
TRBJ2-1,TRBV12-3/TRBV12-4,CASRGQAQAGDEQFF